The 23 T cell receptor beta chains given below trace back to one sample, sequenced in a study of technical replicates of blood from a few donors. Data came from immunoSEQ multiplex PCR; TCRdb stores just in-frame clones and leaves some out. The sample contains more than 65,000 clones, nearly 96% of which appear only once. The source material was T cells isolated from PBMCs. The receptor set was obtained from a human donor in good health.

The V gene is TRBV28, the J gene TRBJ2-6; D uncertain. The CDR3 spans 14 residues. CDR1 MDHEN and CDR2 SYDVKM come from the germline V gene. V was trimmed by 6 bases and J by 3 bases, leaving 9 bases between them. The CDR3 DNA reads TGTGCCAGCAGCCCATTTAGTGGGGCCAACGTCCTGACTTTC. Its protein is CASSPFSGANVLTF. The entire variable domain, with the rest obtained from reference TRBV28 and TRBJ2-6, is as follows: DVKVTQSSRYLVKRTGEKVFLECVQDMDHENMFWYRQDPGLGLRLIYFSYDVKMKEKGDIPEGYSVSREKKERFSLILESASTNQTSMYLCASSPFSGANVLTFGAGSRLTVL.

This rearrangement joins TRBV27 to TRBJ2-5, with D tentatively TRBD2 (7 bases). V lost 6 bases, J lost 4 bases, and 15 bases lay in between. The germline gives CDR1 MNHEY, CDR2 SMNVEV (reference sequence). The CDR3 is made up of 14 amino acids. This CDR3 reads CASRGGGGIETQYF. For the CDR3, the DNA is TGTGCCAGCAGGGGGGGAGGGGGGATAGAGACCCAGTACTTC.

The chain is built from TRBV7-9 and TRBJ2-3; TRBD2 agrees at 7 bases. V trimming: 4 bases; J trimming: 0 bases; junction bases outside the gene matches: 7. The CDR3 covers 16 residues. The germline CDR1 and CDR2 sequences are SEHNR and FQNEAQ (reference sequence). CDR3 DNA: TGTGCCAGCAGCTCTCCTAGCGGAATAAGCACAGATACGCAGTATTTT. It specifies CASSSPSGISTDTQYF.

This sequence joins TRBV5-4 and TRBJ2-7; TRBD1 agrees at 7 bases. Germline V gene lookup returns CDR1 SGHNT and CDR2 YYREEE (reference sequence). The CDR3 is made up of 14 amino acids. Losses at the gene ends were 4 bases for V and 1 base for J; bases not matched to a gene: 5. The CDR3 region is CASSTGTASYEQYF. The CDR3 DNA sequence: TGTGCCAGCAGCACCGGGACAGCTTCCTACGAGCAGTACTTC.

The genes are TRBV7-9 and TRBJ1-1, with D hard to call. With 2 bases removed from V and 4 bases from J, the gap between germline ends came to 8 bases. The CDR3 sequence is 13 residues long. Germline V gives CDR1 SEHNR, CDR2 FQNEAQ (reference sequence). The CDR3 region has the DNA TGTGCCAGCAGCTTAAGGGAGGGCACTGAAGCTTTCTTT. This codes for CASSLREGTEAFF.

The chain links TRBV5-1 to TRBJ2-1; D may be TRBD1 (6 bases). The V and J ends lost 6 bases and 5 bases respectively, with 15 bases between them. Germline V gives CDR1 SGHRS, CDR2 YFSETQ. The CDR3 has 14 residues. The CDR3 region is CASTLDRPHNEQFF. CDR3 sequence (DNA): TGCGCCAGCACCCTAGACAGGCCCCACAATGAGCAGTTCTTC.

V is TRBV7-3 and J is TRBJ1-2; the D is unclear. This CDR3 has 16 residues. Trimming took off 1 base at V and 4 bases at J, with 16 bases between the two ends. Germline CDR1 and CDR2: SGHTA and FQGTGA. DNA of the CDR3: TGTGCCAGCAGCTTAATGGCAAGTTCTTCCCCCTATGGCTACACCTTC. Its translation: CASSLMASSSPYGYTF. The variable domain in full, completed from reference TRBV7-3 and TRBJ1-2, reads GAGVSQTPSNKVTEKGKYVELRCDPISGHTALYWYRQSLGQGPEFLIYFQGTGAADDSGLPNDRFFAVRPEGSVSTLKIQRTERGDSAVYLCASSLMASSSPYGYTFGSGTRLTVV.

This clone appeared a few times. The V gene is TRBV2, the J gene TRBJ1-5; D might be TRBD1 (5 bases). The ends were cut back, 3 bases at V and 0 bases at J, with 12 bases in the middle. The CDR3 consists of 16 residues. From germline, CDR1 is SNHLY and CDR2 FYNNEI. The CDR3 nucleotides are TGTGCCAGCAGTGATCCCGCAGGGTATAGCAATCAGCCCCAGCATTTT. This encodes CASSDPAGYSNQPQHF.

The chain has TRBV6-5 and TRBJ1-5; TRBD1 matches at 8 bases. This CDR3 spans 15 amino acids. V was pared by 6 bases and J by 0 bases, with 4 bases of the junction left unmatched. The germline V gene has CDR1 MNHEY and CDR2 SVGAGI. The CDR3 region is CASRAQGASNQPQHF. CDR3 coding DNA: TGTGCCAGCAGGGCTCAGGGGGCTAGCAATCAGCCCCAGCATTTT.

The CDR3 spells CASSKLWLNNEQFF. For the CDR3, the DNA is TGTGCCAGCAGCAAATTGTGGCTGAACAATGAGCAGTTCTTC. V usage is TRBV28 and J usage is TRBJ2-1; no clear D gene. There are 14 residues in the CDR3. Germline assignment: CDR1 MDHEN and CDR2 SYDVKM. V gave up 6 bases and J gave up 5 bases, with 14 bases separating them.

The chain's CDR3 is CASGTSGAPNEQFF. CDR3 coding DNA: TGTGCCAGTGGGACTAGCGGGGCTCCCAATGAGCAGTTCTTC. The chain recombines TRBV19 with TRBJ2-1, with TRBD2 matching over 13 bases. The germline V gene encodes CDR1 LNHDA and CDR2 SQIVND (reference sequence). There are 14 residues in the CDR3. After removal of 8 bases from V and 6 bases from J, the junction contained 4 bases not matched to a gene.

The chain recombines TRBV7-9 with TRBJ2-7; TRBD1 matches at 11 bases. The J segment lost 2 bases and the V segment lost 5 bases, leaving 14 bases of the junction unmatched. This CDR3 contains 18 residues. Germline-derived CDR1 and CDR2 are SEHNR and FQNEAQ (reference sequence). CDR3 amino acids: CASSPRDRGFRRTYEQYF. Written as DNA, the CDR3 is TGTGCCAGCAGCCCACGGGACAGGGGGTTCCGACGGACCTACGAGCAGTACTTC.

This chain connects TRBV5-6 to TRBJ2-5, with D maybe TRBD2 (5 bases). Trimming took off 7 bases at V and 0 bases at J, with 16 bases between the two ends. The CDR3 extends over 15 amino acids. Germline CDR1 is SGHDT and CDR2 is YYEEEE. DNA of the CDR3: TGTGCCAGCTTAGAGGGCGGGCCAAACCAAGAGACCCAGTACTTC. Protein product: CASLEGGPNQETQYF.

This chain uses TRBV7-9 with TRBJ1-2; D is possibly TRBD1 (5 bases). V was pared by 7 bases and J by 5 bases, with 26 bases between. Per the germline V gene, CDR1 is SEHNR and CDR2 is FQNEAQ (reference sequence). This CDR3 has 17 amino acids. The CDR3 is CASTLPGADTGLYGYTF. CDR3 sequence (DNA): TGTGCCAGCACCCTCCCGGGCGCGGACACCGGTCTATATGGCTACACCTTC.

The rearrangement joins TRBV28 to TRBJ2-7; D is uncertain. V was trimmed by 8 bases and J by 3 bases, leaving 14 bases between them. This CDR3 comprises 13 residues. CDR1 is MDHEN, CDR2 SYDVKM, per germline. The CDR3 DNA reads TGTGCCAGCGGCCCGGGTCGACGCTACGAGCAGTACTTC. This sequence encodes CASGPGRRYEQYF.

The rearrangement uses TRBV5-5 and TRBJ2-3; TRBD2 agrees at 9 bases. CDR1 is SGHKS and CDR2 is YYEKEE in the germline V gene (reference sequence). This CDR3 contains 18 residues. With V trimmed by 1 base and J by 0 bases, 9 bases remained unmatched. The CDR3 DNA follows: TGTGCCAGCAGCTTGCTTCCTAGCGGGGCTTCTAGCACAGATACGCAGTATTTT. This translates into CASSLLPSGASSTDTQYF.

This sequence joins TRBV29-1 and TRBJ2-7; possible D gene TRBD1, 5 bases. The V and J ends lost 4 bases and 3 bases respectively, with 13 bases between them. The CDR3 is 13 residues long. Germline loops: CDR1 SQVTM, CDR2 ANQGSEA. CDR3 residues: CSVVSGSSYEQYF. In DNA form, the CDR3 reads TGCAGCGTTGTGTCAGGGTCAAGCTACGAGCAGTACTTC.

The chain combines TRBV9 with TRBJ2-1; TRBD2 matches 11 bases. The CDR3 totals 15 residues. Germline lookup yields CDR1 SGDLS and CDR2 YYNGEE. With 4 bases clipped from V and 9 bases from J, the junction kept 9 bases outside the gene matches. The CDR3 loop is CASSTSSGRSGEQFF. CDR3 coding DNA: TGTGCCAGCAGCACCTCTAGCGGGAGGAGCGGTGAGCAGTTCTTC.

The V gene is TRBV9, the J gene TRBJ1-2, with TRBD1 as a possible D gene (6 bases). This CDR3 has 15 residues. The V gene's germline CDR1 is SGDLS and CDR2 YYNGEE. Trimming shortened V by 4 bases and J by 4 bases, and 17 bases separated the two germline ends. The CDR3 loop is CASSPTLTGTYGYTF. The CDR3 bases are TGTGCCAGCAGCCCGACCCTAACAGGGACCTATGGCTACACCTTC. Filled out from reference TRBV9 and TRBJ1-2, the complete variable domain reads DSGVTQTPKHLITATGQRVTLRCSPRSGDLSVYWYQQSLDQGLQFLIQYYNGEERAKGNILERFSAQQFPDLHSELNLSSLELGDSALYFCASSPTLTGTYGYTFGSGTRLTVV.

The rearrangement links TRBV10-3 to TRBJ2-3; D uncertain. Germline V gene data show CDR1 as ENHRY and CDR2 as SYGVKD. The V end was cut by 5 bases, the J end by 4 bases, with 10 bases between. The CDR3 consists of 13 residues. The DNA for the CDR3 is TGTGCCATCAGTAGCCCTTTACCAGATACGCAGTATTTT. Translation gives CAISSPLPDTQYF.

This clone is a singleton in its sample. CDR3: CASFPNLADTQYF. The DNA for the CDR3 is TGTGCCAGTTTTCCTAACTTGGCAGATACGCAGTATTTT. The chain couples TRBV2 to TRBJ2-3, with D unresolved. The CDR3 has 13 residues. Per the germline V gene, CDR1 is SNHLY and CDR2 is FYNNEI. The germline V and J ends were trimmed by 9 bases and 4 bases, with 14 bases remaining between them.

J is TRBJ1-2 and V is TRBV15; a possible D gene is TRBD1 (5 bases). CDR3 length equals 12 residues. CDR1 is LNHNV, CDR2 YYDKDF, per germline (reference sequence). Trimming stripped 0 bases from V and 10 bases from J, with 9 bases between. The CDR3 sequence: CATSRDWGDYTF. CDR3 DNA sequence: TGTGCCACCAGCAGAGATTGGGGCGACTACACCTTC.

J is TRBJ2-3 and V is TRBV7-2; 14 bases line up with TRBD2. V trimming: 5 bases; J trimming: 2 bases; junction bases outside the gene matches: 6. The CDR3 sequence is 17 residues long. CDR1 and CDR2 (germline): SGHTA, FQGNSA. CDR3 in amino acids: CASSPGLAGEFTDTQYF. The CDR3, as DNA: TGTGCCAGCAGCCCGGGACTAGCGGGAGAGTTCACAGATACGCAGTATTTT.